This record covers a single T cell receptor (beta chain). The specificity of this receptor is unknown. Base qualities were left out, and no much larger clone turns up one base away. Trimming costs V 2 bases and J 10 bases, and their ends lie 9 bases apart. Including cysteine and phenylalanine, the CDR3 has 12 amino acids. Only CDR3 DNA remains: 36 bases, in frame from the first base. Sequences MNHEY (CDR1) and SVGEGT (CDR2) are obtained from the germline V gene. This sample stems from a study of identical twins (dated by TCRdb to the mid-2010s). Notes on the research overall: The study deep-sequenced TCR alpha and beta repertoires from monozygotic twins, unrelated adults of various ages and cord blood to test whether fetal clonotypes persist. Replicate twin experiments were performed at different times using different library preparation protocols to rule out contamination. Findings and caveats that apply to the study as a whole: In monozygotic twins, recombination models systematically underestimated out-of-frame TCR alpha sharing, but the models matched the sharing seen between unrelated individuals. Because the same donors could not be followed over many years, conclusions were based on cross-sectional statistical analysis. Excess twin sharing in beta out-of-frame sequences was weaker because fewer shared sequences lowered the signal-to-noise ratio. Invariant T cells such as MAIT and iNKT could partly confound zero-insertion analyses, although diverse VJ usage argued against such confounding for most clonotypes. Out-of-frame TCR alpha sequences shared between twins showed an excess of low generation-probability sequences compared with coincidental sharing between unrelated individuals. Abundant cord blood beta clonotypes had fewer insertions, young adult naive repertoires showed a similar but weaker trend, and memory repertoires showed no such trend.

Every donor in the study was a healthy Caucasian. The twin cohort comprised three pairs of female monozygotic twins, all aged about 18 to 30 years. Peripheral blood mononuclear cells were the source from which RNA for the TCR libraries was isolated. Receptors were amplified or captured by 5' RACE. The sample was run on an Illumina HiSeq 2000. A universal primer binding site was added through template switching, and the final cDNA carried a unique molecular identifier so that TCR cDNA molecules could be counted accurately. Specific primers in the conserved constant-segment region were used to synthesize first-strand cDNA for the TCR alpha and beta chains. To control for contamination, every cDNA library was double barcoded, receiving both a SMART-Mk sample barcode and Illumina barcodes. TruSeq adapter sequences, together with Illumina sample barcodes, were added in two successive PCR steps. TCR alpha and beta cDNA libraries were sequenced on the Illumina HiSeq platform with custom primers. Concerning the study's data processing: MiGEC processed the raw reads to extract unique molecular identifiers, while MiXCR was used to determine the CDR3 positions. Recombination models were inferred per individual with the repgenHMM and IGoR tools using an EM algorithm. The tcR package in R was used for shared clonotype analysis, with sharing normalized by the product of cloneset sizes. To study raw recombination without the effects of thymic and clonal selection, out-of-frame nonproductive sequences were analyzed. TCRdb trimmed public reads at Q25 via fastp, called clones via MiXCR and kept in-frame beta chains. Each entry is one CDR3 protein sequence, shown with its most common DNA and genes. The V and J calls come from TCRdb's annotation, not from the publication. This sample holds around 960,000 distinct CDR3 sequences; 9% to 15% were observed only once. 1.5% to 2% of the sample is held by the ten biggest clonotypes.

These data were also reused for a study on yellow fever vaccine responses in identical twins. The second source states: According to the authors, the vaccine-induced T cell response in identical twins seemed to be partly convergent and partly specific to each individual. In the study, vaccine-responding T cell clones were precisely tracked in identical twins.

This clonotype was obtained from a woman between 18 and 30 years old in good health. The receptor chain draws on TRBV6-2 or TRBV6-3 and TRBJ2-1; D gene: possibly TRBD1, on 5 matching bases. Sequencing was carried out using PBMCs. The DNA sequence is as follows: TGTGCCAGCAGTTACCAGGGATGGGAGCAGTTCTTC. The encoded protein is CASSYQGWEQFF.